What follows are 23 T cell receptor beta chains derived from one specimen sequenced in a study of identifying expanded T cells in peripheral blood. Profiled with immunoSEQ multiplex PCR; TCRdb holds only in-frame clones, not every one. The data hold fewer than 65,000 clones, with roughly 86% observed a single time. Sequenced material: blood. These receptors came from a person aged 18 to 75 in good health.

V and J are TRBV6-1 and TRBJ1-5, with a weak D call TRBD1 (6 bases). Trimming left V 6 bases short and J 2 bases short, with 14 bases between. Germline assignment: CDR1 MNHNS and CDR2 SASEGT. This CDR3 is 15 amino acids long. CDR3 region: CASSKQGEGNQPQHF. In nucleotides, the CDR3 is TGTGCCAGCAGCAAACAGGGAGAGGGCAATCAGCCCCAGCATTTT.

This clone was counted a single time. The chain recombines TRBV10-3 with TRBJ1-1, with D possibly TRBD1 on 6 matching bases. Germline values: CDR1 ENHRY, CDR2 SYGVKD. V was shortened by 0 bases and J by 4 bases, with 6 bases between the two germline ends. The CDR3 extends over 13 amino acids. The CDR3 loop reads CAISESGGTEAFF. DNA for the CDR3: TGTGCCATCAGTGAGTCAGGGGGCACTGAAGCTTTCTTT.

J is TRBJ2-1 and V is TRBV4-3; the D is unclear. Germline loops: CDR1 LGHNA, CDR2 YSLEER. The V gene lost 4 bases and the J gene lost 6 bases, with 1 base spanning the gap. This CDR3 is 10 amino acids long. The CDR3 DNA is TGCGCCAGCAGCCTCAATGAGCAGTTCTTC. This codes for CASSLNEQFF.

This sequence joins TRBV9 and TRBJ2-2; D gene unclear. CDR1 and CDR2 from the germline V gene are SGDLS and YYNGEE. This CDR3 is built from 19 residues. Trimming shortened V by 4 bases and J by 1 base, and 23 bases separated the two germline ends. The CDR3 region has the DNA TGTGCCAGCAGCCCGAGCCTGGGCCACCTGACTTTGAACACCGGGGAGCTGTTTTTT. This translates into CASSPSLGHLTLNTGELFF.

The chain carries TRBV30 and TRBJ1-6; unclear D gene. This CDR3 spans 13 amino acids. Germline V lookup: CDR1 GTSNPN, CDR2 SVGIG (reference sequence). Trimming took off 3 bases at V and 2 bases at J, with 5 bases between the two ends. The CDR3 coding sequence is TGTGCCTGGAGCGGGGCCTATAATTCACCCCTCCACTTT. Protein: CAWSGAYNSPLHF.

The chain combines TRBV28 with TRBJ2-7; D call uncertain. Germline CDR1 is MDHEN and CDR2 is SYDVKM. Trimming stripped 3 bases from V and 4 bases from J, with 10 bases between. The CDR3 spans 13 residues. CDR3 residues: CASSLHNSYEQYF. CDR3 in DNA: TGTGCCAGCAGTTTGCACAACTCATACGAGCAGTACTTC.

The CDR3 bases are TGCGCCAGCAGCCAAGCGGGATTTCAAGAGACCCAGTACTTC. This codes for CASSQAGFQETQYF. The chain couples TRBV4-1 to TRBJ2-5; D perhaps matches TRBD2 (5 bases). CDR1 is MGHRA and CDR2 is YSYEKL in the germline V gene. V was shortened by 1 base and J by 2 bases, with 8 bases between the two germline ends. The CDR3 loop spans 14 amino acids.

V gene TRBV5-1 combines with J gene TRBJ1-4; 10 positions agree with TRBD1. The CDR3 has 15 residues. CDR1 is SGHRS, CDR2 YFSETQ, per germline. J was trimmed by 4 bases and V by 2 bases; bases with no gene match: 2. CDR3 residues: CASSFGQGDNEKLFF. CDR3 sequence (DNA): TGCGCCAGCAGCTTCGGACAGGGGGATAATGAAAAACTGTTTTTT.

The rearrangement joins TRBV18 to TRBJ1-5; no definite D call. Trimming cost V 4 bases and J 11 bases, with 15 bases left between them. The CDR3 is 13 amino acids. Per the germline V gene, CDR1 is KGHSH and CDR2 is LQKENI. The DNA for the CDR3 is TGTGCCAGCTCACTAGGACGGGATCGGGCCCAGCATTTT. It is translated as CASSLGRDRAQHF.

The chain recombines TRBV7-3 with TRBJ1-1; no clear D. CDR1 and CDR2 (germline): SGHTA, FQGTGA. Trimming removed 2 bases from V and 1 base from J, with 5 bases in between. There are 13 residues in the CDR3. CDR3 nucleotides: TGTGCCAGCAGCTTACGGGAGAACACTGAAGCTTTCTTT. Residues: CASSLRENTEAFF.

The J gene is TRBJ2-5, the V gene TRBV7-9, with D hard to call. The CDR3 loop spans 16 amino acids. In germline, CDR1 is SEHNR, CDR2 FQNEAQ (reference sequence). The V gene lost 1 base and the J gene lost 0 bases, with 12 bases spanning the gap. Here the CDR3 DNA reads TGTGCCAGCAGCTTAGTATTGGGTGTACACCAAGAGACCCAGTACTTC. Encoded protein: CASSLVLGVHQETQYF.

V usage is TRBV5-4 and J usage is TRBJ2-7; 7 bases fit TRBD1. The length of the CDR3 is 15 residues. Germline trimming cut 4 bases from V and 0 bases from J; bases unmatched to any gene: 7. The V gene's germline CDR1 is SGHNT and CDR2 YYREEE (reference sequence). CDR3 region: CASSKTGETSYEQYF. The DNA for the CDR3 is TGTGCCAGCAGCAAAACAGGGGAAACCTCCTACGAGCAGTACTTC.

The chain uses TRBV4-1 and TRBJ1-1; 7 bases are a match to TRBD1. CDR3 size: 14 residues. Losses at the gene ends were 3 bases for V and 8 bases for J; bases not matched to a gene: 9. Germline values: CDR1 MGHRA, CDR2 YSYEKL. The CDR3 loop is CASSQEGASAEAFF. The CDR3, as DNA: TGCGCCAGCAGCCAGGAGGGGGCATCGGCCGAAGCTTTCTTT.

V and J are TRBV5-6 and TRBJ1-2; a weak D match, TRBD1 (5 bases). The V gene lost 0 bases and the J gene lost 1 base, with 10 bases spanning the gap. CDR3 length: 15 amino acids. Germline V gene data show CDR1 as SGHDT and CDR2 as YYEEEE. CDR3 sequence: CASSLGQPLNYGYTF. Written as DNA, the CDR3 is TGTGCCAGCAGCTTGGGACAGCCACTTAACTATGGCTACACCTTC. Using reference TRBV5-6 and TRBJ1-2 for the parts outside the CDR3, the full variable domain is DAGVTQSPTHLIKTRGQQVTLRCSPKSGHDTVSWYQQALGQGPQFIFQYYEEEERQRGNFPDRFSGHQFPNYSSELNVNALLLGDSALYLCASSLGQPLNYGYTFGSGTRLTVV.

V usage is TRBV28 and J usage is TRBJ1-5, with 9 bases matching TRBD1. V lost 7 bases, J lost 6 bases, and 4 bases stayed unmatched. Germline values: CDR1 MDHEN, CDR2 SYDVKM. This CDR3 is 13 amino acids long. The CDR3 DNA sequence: TGTGCCAGCAAACAGGGGGCGAGTCAGCCCCAGCATTTT. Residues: CASKQGASQPQHF. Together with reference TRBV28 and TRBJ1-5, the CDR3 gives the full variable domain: DVKVTQSSRYLVKRTGEKVFLECVQDMDHENMFWYRQDPGLGLRLIYFSYDVKMKEKGDIPEGYSVSREKKERFSLILESASTNQTSMYLCASKQGASQPQHFGDGTRLSIL.

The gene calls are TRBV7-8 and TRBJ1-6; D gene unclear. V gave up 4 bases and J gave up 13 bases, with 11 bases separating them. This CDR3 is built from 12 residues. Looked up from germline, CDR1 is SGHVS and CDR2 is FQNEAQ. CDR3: CASSSAIGPLHF. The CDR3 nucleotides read TGTGCCAGCAGCTCAGCGATCGGGCCCCTCCACTTT.

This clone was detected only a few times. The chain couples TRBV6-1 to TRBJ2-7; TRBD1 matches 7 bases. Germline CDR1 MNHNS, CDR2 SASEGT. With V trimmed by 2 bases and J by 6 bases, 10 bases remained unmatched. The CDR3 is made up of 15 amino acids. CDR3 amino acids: CASSEPTQGFSEQYF. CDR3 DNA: TGTGCCAGCAGTGAACCGACACAGGGGTTCTCCGAGCAGTACTTC.

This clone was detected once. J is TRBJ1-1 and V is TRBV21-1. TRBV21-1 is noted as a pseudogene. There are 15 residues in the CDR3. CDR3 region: CASSLRATVNTEAFF. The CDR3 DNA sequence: TGTGCCAGCAGCCTACGGGCCACCGTAAACACTGAAGCTTTCTTT.

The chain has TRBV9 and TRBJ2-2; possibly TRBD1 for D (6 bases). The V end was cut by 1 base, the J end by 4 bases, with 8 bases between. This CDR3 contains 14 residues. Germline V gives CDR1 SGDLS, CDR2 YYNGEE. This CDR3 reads CASSVSGATGELFF. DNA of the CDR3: TGTGCCAGCAGCGTATCAGGGGCCACCGGGGAGCTGTTTTTT. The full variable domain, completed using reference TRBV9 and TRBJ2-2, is DSGVTQTPKHLITATGQRVTLRCSPRSGDLSVYWYQQSLDQGLQFLIQYYNGEERAKGNILERFSAQQFPDLHSELNLSSLELGDSALYFCASSVSGATGELFFGEGSRLTVL.

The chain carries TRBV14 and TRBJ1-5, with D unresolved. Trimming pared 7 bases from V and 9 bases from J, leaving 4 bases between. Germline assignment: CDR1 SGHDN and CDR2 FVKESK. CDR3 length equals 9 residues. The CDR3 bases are TGTGCCAGCAACAGGCCCCAGCATTTT. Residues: CASNRPQHF.

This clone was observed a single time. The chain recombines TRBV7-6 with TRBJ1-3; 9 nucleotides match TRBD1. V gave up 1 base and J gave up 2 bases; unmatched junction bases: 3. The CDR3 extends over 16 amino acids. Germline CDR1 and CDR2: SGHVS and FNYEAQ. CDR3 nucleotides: TGTGCCAGCAGCTTAGTACAGGGGGCAGCTGGAAACACCATATATTTT. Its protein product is CASSLVQGAAGNTIYF.

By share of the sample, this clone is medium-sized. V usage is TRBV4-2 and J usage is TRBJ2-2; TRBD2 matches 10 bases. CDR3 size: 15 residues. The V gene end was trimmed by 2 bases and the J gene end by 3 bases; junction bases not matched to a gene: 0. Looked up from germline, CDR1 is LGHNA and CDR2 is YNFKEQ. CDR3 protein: CASSQLAGDTGELFF. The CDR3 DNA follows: TGTGCCAGCAGCCAACTAGCGGGAGACACCGGGGAGCTGTTTTTT.

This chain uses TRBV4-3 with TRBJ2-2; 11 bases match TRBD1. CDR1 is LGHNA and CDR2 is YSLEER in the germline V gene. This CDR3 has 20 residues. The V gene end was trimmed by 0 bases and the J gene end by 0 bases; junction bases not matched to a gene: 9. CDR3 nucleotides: TGCGCCAGCAGCCAAGAAGGGACAGGGGGATCCCCCCCGAACACCGGGGAGCTGTTTTTT. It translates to CASSQEGTGGSPPNTGELFF.